One and the same sample provided the 26 T cell receptor beta chains below, sequenced in a study of shared clonotypes between healthy human individuals. Sequencing was performed with immunoSEQ multiplex PCR; in TCRdb, only in-frame clones are kept and a portion is missing. The repertoire holds roughly 1 million clones, with 70% to 80% as singletons. The sequenced sample consisted of memory CD4+ T cells sorted from blood. This sample's subset: CD45RA-negative fraction. Receptor source: a man between 18 and 35 years old in good health.

This chain joins TRBV10-2 and TRBJ2-7; D possibly corresponds to TRBD1 (6 bases). The CDR3 runs 16 residues. Trimming shortened V by 6 bases and J by 6 bases, and 24 bases separated the two germline ends. Germline CDR1 reads WSHSY; CDR2 reads SAAADI. CDR3 protein: CASSRLEQGYWSEQYF. The CDR3 DNA sequence: TGCGCCAGCAGCCGCTTGGAGCAGGGGTACTGGAGCGAGCAGTACTTC.

The rearrangement uses TRBV12-1 and TRBJ1-2; TRBD1, the table's D call, lacks a check against the DNA. TRBV12-1 is a documented pseudogene. This CDR3 has 14 residues. The CDR3 here is CASSSGQLNYGYTF. The CDR3 DNA sequence: TGTGCCAGCAGCTCGGGACAGCTTAACTATGGCTACACCTTC.

This chain joins TRBV19 and TRBJ1-2, with a possible D match to TRBD1 (5 bases). The CDR3 spans 12 residues. With 5 bases removed from V and 3 bases from J, the gap between germline ends came to 7 bases. Per germline, CDR1 LNHDA and CDR2 SQIVND (reference sequence). The CDR3 protein is CASSPGDYGYTF. The CDR3 DNA sequence: TGTGCCAGTAGTCCGGGGGACTATGGCTACACCTTC.

Only a few counts were recorded for this clone. This chain links TRBV10-2 with TRBJ2-1, with TRBD2 matching 12 bases. The V gene's germline CDR1 is WSHSY and CDR2 SAAADI. Trimming removed 4 bases from V and 7 bases from J; junction bases left unmatched: 2. The CDR3 totals 14 residues. CDR3 in amino acids: CASSALAGGNEQFF. The CDR3 nucleotides are TGCGCCAGCAGTGCCCTAGCGGGAGGGAATGAGCAGTTCTTC.

The J gene is TRBJ2-3, the V gene TRBV4-1, with 8 positions matching TRBD2. Germline V gives CDR1 MGHRA, CDR2 YSYEKL. V was pared by 0 bases and J by 4 bases, with 12 bases of the junction left unmatched. This CDR3 has 18 amino acids. The CDR3 sequence is CASSQDRGGPLASDTQYF. CDR3 nucleotide sequence: TGCGCCAGCAGCCAAGACCGGGGGGGCCCCTTGGCATCAGATACGCAGTATTTT.

CDR3: CASSPSMGRDGYTF. CDR3 nucleotides: TGTGCCAGCTCACCATCGATGGGTCGGGATGGCTACACCTTC. The V gene is TRBV18, the J gene TRBJ1-2; D is ambiguous. V lost 2 bases and J lost 6, with 13 bases in between. CDR3 length equals 14 residues. The germline CDR1 and CDR2 sequences are KGHSH and LQKENI. Filled out from reference TRBV18 and TRBJ1-2, the complete variable domain reads NAGVMQNPRHLVRRRGQEARLRCSPMKGHSHVYWYRQLPEEGLKFMVYLQKENIIDESGMPKERFSAEFPKEGPSILRIQQVVRGDSAAYFCASSPSMGRDGYTFGSGTRLTVV.

The rearrangement joins TRBV6-6 to TRBJ1-6, with D tentatively TRBD1 (5 bases). CDR3 length equals 16 residues. Trimming pared 6 bases from V and 2 bases from J, leaving 14 bases between. The germline V gene has CDR1 MNHNY and CDR2 SVGAGI (reference sequence). The CDR3 spells CASSKEGATYNSPLHF. CDR3 sequence (DNA): TGTGCCAGCAGCAAGGAAGGGGCCACCTATAATTCACCCCTCCACTTT.

The CDR3 DNA follows: TGCGCCAGCAGCTGGACAGGGGGAAGGGATGCTTTCTTT. Protein: CASSWTGGRDAFF. The chain couples TRBV5-1 to TRBJ1-1; 10 nucleotides agree with TRBD1. In germline, CDR1 is SGHRS, CDR2 YFSETQ. The ends lost 3 bases at V and 11 bases at J; junction bases unmatched: 7. This CDR3 has 13 amino acids.

The genes are TRBV10-3 and TRBJ1-2; TRBD1 might be the D (5 bases). The CDR3 has 12 amino acids. Germline V gives CDR1 ENHRY, CDR2 SYGVKD. V was pared by 6 bases and J by 1 base, with 6 bases between. CDR3 in amino acids: CAISDSNYGYTF. The CDR3 region has the DNA TGTGCCATCAGCGACAGTAACTATGGCTACACCTTC.

This clone occurred a few times. The same CDR3 also results from other DNA sequences found in this sample. The chain is built from TRBV6-1 and TRBJ1-2; D may be TRBD1 (5 bases). With 0 bases removed from V and 7 bases from J, the gap between germline ends came to 9 bases. CDR1 MNHNS and CDR2 SASEGT come from the germline V gene. This CDR3 has 13 amino acids. CDR3 DNA: TGTGCCAGCAGTGAAGCGACAGTTGGTGGCTACACCTTC. Protein product: CASSEATVGGYTF.

This clone showed up just once. The chain carries TRBV5-6 and TRBJ1-2, with no clear D. The CDR3 spans 15 residues. Trimming pared 3 bases from V and 5 bases from J, leaving 17 bases between. CDR1 and CDR2 from the germline V gene are SGHDT and YYEEEE. The CDR3 DNA sequence: TGTGCCAGCAGCTCCCAGCTCGGTCAGAGATATGGCTACACCTTC. Protein: CASSSQLGQRYGYTF.

The gene calls are TRBV7-9 and TRBJ1-5; 9 bases line up with TRBD1. From germline, CDR1 is SEHNR and CDR2 FQNEAQ (reference sequence). The CDR3 consists of 15 residues. The V gene end was trimmed by 5 bases and the J gene end by 3 bases; junction bases not matched to a gene: 5. This chain's CDR3 is CASSKGTGSNQPQHF. CDR3 in DNA: TGTGCCAGCAGCAAAGGGACAGGGTCCAATCAGCCCCAGCATTTT.

V and J are TRBV11-3 and TRBJ2-7; possible D gene TRBD1, 5 bases. V gave up 5 bases and J gave up 5 bases, with 7 bases separating them. Germline V gene data show CDR1 as SGHNT and CDR2 as YENEEA. This CDR3 is 11 amino acids long. The chain's CDR3 is CASSQGHEQYF. The CDR3 nucleotides read TGTGCCAGCAGCCAGGGTCACGAGCAGTACTTC.

On this clone itself: The same CDR3 arises from other DNA sequences in this sample as well. CDR3 sequence reads: CASSSGQGYGYTF. CDR3 bases: TGCGCCAGCAGCTCGGGACAGGGTTATGGCTACACCTTC. The V call is TRBV5-1, the J call TRBJ1-2; 9 nucleotides match TRBD1. The CDR3 extends over 13 amino acids. V gave up 3 bases and J gave up 5 bases; unmatched junction bases: 2. The germline V gene encodes CDR1 SGHRS and CDR2 YFSETQ.

In its sample, this clone was seen a few times. The gene calls are TRBV9 and TRBJ1-1; D not resolved. V lost 4 bases and J lost 5, with 18 bases in between. Germline V lookup: CDR1 SGDLS, CDR2 YYNGEE. The CDR3 covers 15 residues. CDR3 sequence (DNA): TGTGCCAGCAGCCTCAACGCGGGAGGGTGGACTGAAGCTTTCTTT. Amino acid sequence: CASSLNAGGWTEAFF.

The chain is built from TRBV7-3 and TRBJ2-1; D tentatively reads TRBD1 or TRBD2 (6 bases each). Looked up from germline, CDR1 is SGHTA and CDR2 is FQGTGA. The CDR3 is made up of 14 amino acids. Trimming cost V 5 bases and J 7 bases, with 15 bases left between them. Here the CDR3 DNA reads TGTGCCAGCAGCCCCCATCAGGGGAGGAATGAGCAGTTCTTC. Its protein product is CASSPHQGRNEQFF.

This clone has a single count. The J gene is TRBJ2-3, the V gene TRBV7-5; TRBD2 is the table's D call, not checked against the DNA. TRBV7-5 is a known pseudogene. CDR3 size: 15 residues. The CDR3: CDHLLEREPTDTQYF. CDR3 nucleotide sequence: TGTGATCACCTCCTAGAGCGGGAGCCCACAGATACGCAGTATTTT.

This clone has only a few counts. CDR3 amino acids: CASVPWDREGTGELFF. In DNA form, the CDR3 reads TGCGCCAGCGTTCCCTGGGACAGGGAGGGCACCGGGGAGCTGTTTTTT. J is TRBJ2-2 and V is TRBV5-1; 9 positions agree with TRBD1. CDR3 length equals 16 residues. V lost 7 bases to trimming and J lost 4 bases; unmatched junction nucleotides: 11. CDR1 is SGHRS, CDR2 YFSETQ, per germline.

The rearrangement joins TRBV1 to TRBJ2-5; the table's D call TRBD2 went unverified against the DNA. TRBV1 is a documented pseudogene. CDR3 size: 16 residues. CDR3 nucleotides: TGCACCAGCAGCCAAACTAGCGGGAGGATCCAAGAGACCCAGTACTTC. As protein: CTSSQTSGRIQETQYF.

This clone was counted a single time. The genes are TRBV7-8 and TRBJ1-1, with TRBD1 as a possible D gene (5 bases). V lost 4 bases and J 0 bases, leaving 12 bases between the germline ends. CDR3 length: 15 residues. The germline V gene encodes CDR1 SGHVS and CDR2 FQNEAQ. CDR3 DNA: TGTGCCAGCAGCTCAATACTGGGGGTGAACACTGAAGCTTTCTTT. Translated: CASSSILGVNTEAFF.

The chain has TRBV7-9 and TRBJ2-7, with TRBD1 matching over 8 bases. J was trimmed by 0 bases and V by 5 bases; bases with no gene match: 6. The germline V gene encodes CDR1 SEHNR and CDR2 FQNEAQ (reference sequence). The CDR3 length is 15 residues. The CDR3 spells CASSATGDLSYEQYF. CDR3 coding DNA: TGTGCCAGCAGCGCGACAGGGGACCTCTCCTACGAGCAGTACTTC.

The rearrangement links TRBV5-5 to TRBJ1-4; D may be TRBD1 (5 bases). CDR1 is SGHKS and CDR2 is YYEKEE in the germline V gene (reference sequence). V was cut by 0 bases and J by 7 bases, with 13 bases left in between. The CDR3 spans 15 residues. Here the CDR3 reads CASSLDWGIGEKLFF. DNA of the CDR3: TGTGCCAGCAGCTTGGATTGGGGCATTGGTGAAAAACTGTTTTTT.

The table lists this clone with a few counts. This chain uses TRBV30 with TRBJ1-1; TRBD1 matches at 7 bases. The CDR3 covers 16 residues. V shed 1 base and J 5 bases; nucleotides not matched to a gene: 13. The germline V gene encodes CDR1 GTSNPN and CDR2 SVGIG (reference sequence). DNA for the CDR3: TGTGCCTGGAGTGCTCTACTCACAGGGGTTGAAACTGAAGCTTTCTTT. Translation: CAWSALLTGVETEAFF.

This sequence joins TRBV19 and TRBJ2-7; D is ambiguous. The CDR3 has 14 residues. Germline-derived CDR1 and CDR2 are LNHDA and SQIVND (reference sequence). V lost 5 bases and J lost 5, with 16 bases in between. The CDR3 protein is CASSPTWGYDEQYF. CDR3 nucleotide sequence: TGTGCCAGTAGTCCGACGTGGGGTTACGACGAGCAGTACTTC.

The rearrangement joins TRBV6-6 to TRBJ1-2; the D gene is possibly TRBD1 (5 bases). V dropped 7 bases and J dropped 8 bases, with 26 bases sitting between them. This CDR3 region has 16 residues. Per germline, CDR1 MNHNY and CDR2 SVGAGI (reference sequence). CDR3 nucleotides: TGTGCCAGCATAAAACTGCAGGGTACGCGAAGAGGAGGCTACACCTTC. Translation: CASIKLQGTRRGGYTF.

The chain has TRBV5-6 and TRBJ2-3, with TRBD2 as a possible D gene (7 bases). Trimming removed 6 bases at V and 1 base at J, with 18 bases between. Germline-derived CDR1 and CDR2 are SGHDT and YYEEEE. CDR3 length: 16 amino acids. The CDR3 is CASTPVGGPGTDTQYF. The CDR3 DNA sequence: TGTGCCAGCACCCCCGTGGGGGGGCCGGGCACAGATACGCAGTATTTT.